The clone carrying this T cell receptor (beta chain) was observed many times. Antigen unknown. This sample is part of a study of CD8 T cells in ankylosing spondylitis. Points from the study as a whole: With a CD8+ phenotype, disease-linked clones were relatively rare in peripheral blood. Before this, some motif variants had been reported in reactive arthritis synovial fluid and blood.

V was shortened by 7 bases and J by 2 bases, with 14 bases between the two germline ends. Germline CDR1 is MNHNS and CDR2 is SASEGT. CDR3 length: 14 amino acids. In TCRdb, the 5' RACE reads were re-called with MiXCR into one record per CDR3 protein. The repertoire has 200,000 to 300,000 distinct CDR3 sequences, 8% to 10% of them found once; the top ten carry 4.8%. Sequenced input: blood, either unsorted or a sorted T cell fraction (not recorded which). The clonotype was recovered from a female donor with ankylosing spondylitis or in good health (not recorded which). J is TRBJ1-2 and V is TRBV6-1; no definite D call. DNA of the CDR3: TGTGCCAGCAAGGTTTGGAAAGACAACTATGGCTACACCTTC. Encoded protein: CASKVWKDNYGYTF.